This TCR beta chain was sequenced in a study of shared clonotypes between healthy human individuals. As regards this clone: The sample has other DNA sequences that encode this CDR3 too.

There are 13 residues in the CDR3. Trimming took off 3 bases at V and 2 bases at J, with 7 bases between the two ends. Looked up from germline, CDR1 is LNHNV and CDR2 is YYDKDF (reference sequence). All donors qualified as healthy HIV-negative adults and had experienced no recent acute infections or vaccinations. Every donor, a Caucasian adult, lived in Nashville, Tennessee. The run depth of the assay was deep. Study processing details: Filtering differed because ImmunoSEQ produced junction-only sequences that carried no quality scores. Generated by immunoSEQ multiplex PCR, the TCRdb table keeps only in-frame clones and is missing some. From that table come the V and J calls and clone size; the DNA was used to work out D and trimming. The data contain about 510,000 clones, less than 85% of them seen just once; the ten biggest clones take up approximately 12%.

The receptor was derived from a woman between 40 and 55 years old in good health. Some clones in this sample may be carry-over from other donors' samples. The chain has TRBV15 and TRBJ1-1; TRBD1 is a possible D gene (6 bases). The specimen sequenced was PBMCs. In DNA form, the CDR3 reads TGTGCCACCAGCAGGGACAGAAACACTGAAGCTTTCTTT. This gives the protein CATSRDRNTEAFF.